The rows below give T cell receptor beta chains drawn from one sample of a study of blood T cells in healthy people across ages. TCRdb itself ran the 5' RACE reads through MiXCR, one entry per CDR3 protein. The sample holds 1.5 million to 2 million distinct CDR3 sequences, less than 50% seen once. Sequencing was carried out using blood. The receptors stem from a woman aged 40 to 50 in good health. CDR3s include the opening cysteine and the closing phenylalanine or tryptophan. The D gene is left open where the match is weak. Clone sizes are given selectively: once, few, many, or a class where the clone is expanded.

>.|.|TRBV20-1|TRBJ1-6
CSAGRQNNSPLHF
TGCAGTGCTGGACGACAGAATAATTCACCCCTCCACTTT
>.|.|TRBV20-1|TRBJ2-7
CSVRGQQSHEQYF
TGCAGTGTTCGTGGACAGCAGTCCCACGAGCAGTACTTC
>.|.|TRBV6-2/TRBV6-3|TRBJ2-1
CASSLNLKGGNEQFF
TGTGCCAGCAGTCTTAATCTGAAGGGGGGGAATGAGCAGTTCTTC
>.|few|TRBV20-1|TRBJ2-4
CSARKSNQGIGLAKNIQYF
TGCAGTGCTAGAAAATCTAACCAGGGGATCGGCTTGGCCAAAAACATTCAGTACTTC
>.|.|TRBV15|TRBJ2-5
CATSRDRRNQETQYF
TGTGCCACCAGCAGAGATCGTAGAAATCAAGAGACCCAGTACTTC
>.|few|TRBV12-3/TRBV12-4|TRBJ1-2
CASSPSAGSSYGYTF
TGTGCCAGCAGTCCTAGCGCCGGAAGTTCATATGGCTACACCTTC
>.|.|TRBV28|TRBJ1-5
CASMGGGGGQPQHF
TGTGCCAGCATGGGGGGAGGTGGTGGTCAGCCCCAGCATTTT
>TRBD1|.|TRBV7-9|TRBJ1-2
CASSQNAGQGLRSYTF
TGTGCCAGCAGCCAAAATGCGGGACAGGGGCTTCGTAGCTACACCTTC
>.|.|TRBV6-6|TRBJ1-4
CAGGRTNEKLFF
TGTGCCGGGGGACGGACAAATGAAAAACTGTTTTTT
>.|.|TRBV27|TRBJ2-1
CASSSPSFGGSYNEQFF
TGTGCCAGCAGTTCCCCCTCCTTTGGGGGCTCCTACAATGAGCAGTTCTTC
>TRBD2|.|TRBV7-2|TRBJ2-5
CASSVQTSGETQYF
TGTGCCAGCAGCGTCCAGACTAGCGGGGAGACCCAGTACTTC
>TRBD1|.|TRBV20-1|TRBJ1-5
CSASGRTGGTKGNQPQHF
TGCAGTGCTAGTGGGAGGACAGGGGGGACGAAGGGCAATCAGCCCCAGCATTTT
>.|.|TRBV28|TRBJ2-7
CASRRYRDGNEQYF
TGTGCCAGCAGACGGTACAGGGATGGCAACGAGCAGTACTTC
>.|.|TRBV4-2|TRBJ2-3
CASSQDEGRGLTDTQYF
TGTGCCAGCAGCCAAGATGAGGGGCGGGGTCTCACAGATACGCAGTATTTT
>.|.|TRBV12-3/TRBV12-4|TRBJ2-3
CASSHGLNTDTQYF
TGTGCCAGCAGCCACGGGTTGAACACAGATACGCAGTATTTT
>.|.|TRBV4-1|TRBJ2-7
CASSQGGGPPHQYF
TGCGCCAGCAGCCAAGGTGGGGGGCCCCCTCACCAGTACTTC
>.|few|TRBV29-1|TRBJ2-7
CSVGGGGRDEQYF
TGCAGCGTTGGGGGAGGGGGCCGCGACGAGCAGTACTTC
>TRBD1|.|TRBV6-2/TRBV6-3|TRBJ1-5
CASSYRNGTGPFNSNQPQHF
TGTGCCAGCAGTTACCGCAACGGGACAGGGCCCTTCAATAGCAATCAGCCCCAGCATTTT
>TRBD1|few|TRBV7-2|TRBJ2-7
CASSLVGQLGNEQYF
TGTGCCAGCAGCTTAGTGGGACAGCTTGGGAACGAGCAGTACTTC
>TRBD2|.|TRBV12-3/TRBV12-4|TRBJ2-3
CASRLAGAGITDTQYF
TGTGCCAGCAGATTAGCGGGGGCCGGTATCACAGATACGCAGTATTTT
>TRBD2|.|TRBV7-2|TRBJ2-5
CASSERGGLETQYF
TGTGCCAGCAGCGAACGGGGGGGCCTGGAGACCCAGTACTTC
>.|.|TRBV7-8|TRBJ1-2
CASSLRQNEVLPYGYTF
TGTGCCAGCAGCTTACGGCAGAACGAAGTCCTCCCCTATGGCTACACCTTC
>.|.|TRBV4-3|TRBJ2-5
CASSPDWGGHEQYF
TGCGCCAGCAGCCCAGACTGGGGGGGCCATGAGCAGTACTTC
>.|.|TRBV3-1|TRBJ2-4
CASSQDGLDTREQYF
TGTGCCAGCAGCCAAGATGGTTTAGACACGAGGGAGCAGTACTTC
>TRBD1|.|TRBV5-1|TRBJ2-2
CASSLDRGGSKDTGELFF
TGCGCCAGCAGCTTAGACAGGGGAGGATCGAAGGACACCGGGGAGCTGTTTTTT
>.|few|TRBV2|TRBJ2-1
CASNVGSRYNEQFF
TGTGCCAGCAACGTGGGATCAAGATACAATGAGCAGTTCTTC
>.|.|TRBV14|TRBJ2-5
CASGTGTLQYF
TGTGCCAGCGGGACCGGGACACTGCAGTACTTC
>TRBD1|few|TRBV6-6|TRBJ2-3
CASSPGDRVGTDTQYF
TGTGCCAGCAGCCCTGGGGACAGGGTAGGCACAGATACGCAGTATTTT
>TRBD1|.|TRBV7-6|TRBJ1-6
CASSLVAGGYNSPLHF
TGTGCCAGCAGCTTAGTGGCAGGGGGATATAATTCACCCCTCCACTTT
>.|few|TRBV6-5|TRBJ2-4
CASSYSPGGSKNIQYF
TGTGCCAGCAGTTACTCCCCAGGGGGGTCCAAAAACATTCAGTACTTC
>.|many|TRBV4-2|TRBJ2-7
CAGPSLHIVSYEQYF
TGTGCCGGGCCTAGTCTGCACATAGTCTCCTACGAGCAGTACTTC
>TRBD1|.|TRBV7-2|TRBJ2-5
CASSHGDRGQETQYF
TGTGCCAGCAGCCACGGGGACAGAGGACAAGAGACCCAGTACTTC
>.|few|TRBV14|TRBJ2-5
CASSQLGGQQETQYF
TGTGCCAGCAGCCAATTGGGGGGACAGCAAGAGACCCAGTACTTC
>TRBD1|.|TRBV6-2/TRBV6-3|TRBJ1-1
CASRLRGGTEAFF
TGTGCCAGCAGACTCAGGGGGGGCACTGAAGCTTTCTTT
>.|few|TRBV4-1|TRBJ1-1
CASSQDQGSRHTEAFF
TGCGCCAGCAGCCAAGATCAGGGATCACGCCACACTGAAGCTTTCTTT
>TRBD1|.|TRBV12-3/TRBV12-4|TRBJ2-3
CASSTTPPLIQQGAFTDTQYF
TGTGCCAGCAGTACTACACCCCCTCTGATACAACAGGGGGCCTTCACAGATACGCAGTATTTT
>.|.|TRBV19|TRBJ2-5
CASSMVAKETQYF
TGTGCCAGTAGTATGGTAGCCAAGGAGACCCAGTACTTC
>TRBD1|.|TRBV18|TRBJ2-4
CASSPLATGPQSEQYF
TGTGCCAGCTCACCACTAGCGACAGGGCCTCAGAGTGAGCAGTACTTC
>.|.|TRBV3-1|TRBJ1-1
CASSLGAAHSNTEAFF
TGTGCCAGCAGCCTCGGGGCTGCTCACTCGAACACTGAAGCTTTCTTT
>.|.|TRBV12-3/TRBV12-4|TRBJ2-3
CASSLQGNTQYF
TGTGCCAGCAGCTTACAGGGAAATACGCAGTATTTT
>.|.|TRBV28|TRBJ1-5
CASMRSGLNQPQHF
TGTGCGTCAATGAGGTCCGGGCTCAATCAGCCCCAGCATTTT
>.|few|TRBV4-1|TRBJ2-5
CASSQVWGEETQYF
TGCGCCAGCAGCCAAGTCTGGGGTGAGGAGACCCAGTACTTC
>.|.|TRBV20-1|TRBJ2-7
CSARELVGRTYEQYF
TGCAGTGCTAGGGAATTAGTGGGGCGGACCTACGAGCAGTACTTC
>TRBD2|few|TRBV29-1|TRBJ2-1
CSVAGLAGPPSSYNEQFF
TGCAGCGTTGCCGGACTAGCGGGGCCCCCGAGCTCCTACAATGAGCAGTTCTTC
>.|once|TRBV6-1|TRBJ1-2
CASSEEGVPEYGYTF
TGTGCCAGCAGTGAAGAGGGGGTCCCAGAGTATGGCTACACCTTC
>.|few|TRBV6-6|TRBJ2-1
CASSNDRMGGNEQFF
TGTGCCAGCAGTAACGACAGGATGGGGGGCAATGAGCAGTTCTTC
>.|few|TRBV15|TRBJ2-5
CATSRDARRAGETQYF
TGTGCCACCAGCAGAGATGCCCGAAGGGCAGGGGAGACCCAGTACTTC
>TRBD2|few|TRBV24-1|TRBJ2-5
CATSDLAREGRETQYF
TGTGCCACCAGTGATTTGGCCAGGGAGGGTCGGGAGACCCAGTACTTC
>.|.|TRBV6-5|TRBJ1-2
CASSRQGTSRTAGYTF
TGTGCCAGCAGCCGGCAGGGAACGTCCCGGACCGCAGGCTACACCTTC
>.|.|TRBV6-1|TRBJ2-5
CASSEGWGAGETQYF
TGTGCCAGCAGTGAAGGGTGGGGGGCTGGCGAGACCCAGTACTTC
>.|few|TRBV7-8|TRBJ2-1
CASSLVRDHEQFF
TGTGCCAGCAGCTTAGTTCGAGACCATGAGCAGTTCTTC
>TRBD2|few|TRBV29-1|TRBJ2-1
CSVEGGLDSSYNEQFF
TGCAGCGTTGAGGGCGGACTAGACAGCTCCTACAATGAGCAGTTCTTC
>.|few|TRBV28|TRBJ2-1
CASRGQSYNEQFF
TGTGCCAGCAGAGGACAGTCCTACAATGAGCAGTTCTTC
>.|.|TRBV20-1|TRBJ2-1
CSAVLRGPYNEQFF
TGCAGTGCCGTGCTGCGGGGGCCGTACAATGAGCAGTTCTTC
>TRBD1|.|TRBV2|TRBJ1-2
CATRQGPYGYTF
TGTGCCACCCGACAGGGTCCCTATGGCTACACCTTC